A selection of T cell receptor beta chains follows, all from one sample in a study of blood T cell repertoires in COVID-19. TCRdb keeps only in-frame clones here, not all; method: immunoSEQ multiplex PCR. The sample includes around 140,000 clones, roughly 90% of them seen just once. The specimen sequenced was peripheral blood. These receptors were collected from a human donor with COVID-19, enrolled during active disease. The donor label of this sample is uncertain. Each CDR3 is given with its conserved first and last residue. Fields, in order: V gene, J gene, CDR3 protein.

V: TRBV5-1
J: TRBJ1-5
CDR3: CASSLGQGSNQPQHF

V: TRBV6-6
J: TRBJ1-1
CDR3: CASSQGPRDTEAFF

V: TRBV29-1
J: TRBJ1-3
CDR3: CSARVRPSGNTIYF

V: TRBV19
J: TRBJ2-5
CDR3: CASSIQVLATRETQYF

V: TRBV7-9
J: TRBJ2-2
CDR3: CASTGLANTGELFF

V: TRBV2
J: TRBJ1-1
CDR3: CASRQGMNTEAFF

V: TRBV20-1
J: TRBJ2-1
CDR3: CSADGWNEQFF

V: TRBV25-1
J: TRBJ2-1
CDR3: CASSERASRGNEQFF

V: TRBV29-1
J: TRBJ1-1
CDR3: CSVDDRAQAFF

V: TRBV5-1
J: TRBJ2-1
CDR3: CASSTRTSGRAAENEQFF

V: TRBV6-2/TRBV6-3
J: TRBJ1-3
CDR3: CASSYPPGSSGNTIYF

V: TRBV27
J: TRBJ2-1
CDR3: CASSLGSEQFF

V: TRBV11-3
J: TRBJ2-3
CDR3: CASSPRLDTRGTDTQYF

V: TRBV7-8
J: TRBJ2-2
CDR3: CASSSRGGELFF

V: TRBV5-4
J: TRBJ1-2
CDR3: CASSPRSELNYGYTF

V: TRBV6-5
J: TRBJ1-1
CDR3: CASSYSRDTEAFF